One and the same sample provided the 21 T cell receptor beta chains below, sequenced in a study of response to subunit inactivated influenza vaccine. TCRdb reanalysed the RT-PCR reads using MiXCR and keeps one entry per CDR3 protein. The sample yields about 650,000 distinct CDR3 sequences, 14% seen once. The material sequenced was PBMCs from blood, taken approximately 15 days before vaccination. The source of these receptors is a man aged 45 to 65 who received an inactivated influenza vaccine.

V is TRBV6-5 and J is TRBJ2-7, with D perhaps TRBD1 (6 bases). V lost 6 bases, J lost 5 bases, and 14 bases lay in between. The CDR3 length is 13 residues. CDR1 and CDR2 (germline): MNHEY, SVGAGI. CDR3 coding DNA: TGTGCCAGCAGATTACCACAGGGCCACGAGCAGTACTTC. It encodes CASRLPQGHEQYF.

This clonotype occurred once. With a much larger clone just one base away, this may be a read error. The chain is built from TRBV28 and TRBJ1-5; no definite D call. The CDR3 contains 14 residues. The ends were cut back, 8 bases at V and 6 bases at J, with 17 bases in the middle. The germline V gene has CDR1 MDHEN and CDR2 SYDVKM. CDR3 protein: CASRLEWGGQPQHF. DNA of the CDR3: TGTGCCAGCCGCCTAGAGTGGGGTGGTCAGCCCCAGCATTTT. Full variable domain (remainder filled in from reference TRBV28 and TRBJ1-5): DVKVTQSSRYLVKRTGEKVFLECVQDMDHENMFWYRQDPGLGLRLIYFSYDVKMKEKGDIPEGYSVSREKKERFSLILESASTNQTSMYLCASRLEWGGQPQHFGDGTRLSIL.

The rearrangement links TRBV14 to TRBJ2-1, with 12 bases fitting TRBD2. The germline CDR1 and CDR2 sequences are SGHDN and FVKESK. The CDR3 has 15 residues. V lost 8 bases to trimming and J lost 9 bases; unmatched junction nucleotides: 11. The CDR3 protein is CASVASGRALGEQFF. Written as DNA, the CDR3 is TGTGCCAGCGTGGCTAGCGGGAGGGCCTTGGGTGAGCAGTTCTTC.

The chain joins TRBV12-3 or TRBV12-4 to TRBJ2-3; D ambiguous. The CDR3 has 14 residues. Trimming left V 0 bases short and J 1 base short, with 5 bases between. CDR3 sequence: CASSLAQRTDTQYF. CDR3 nucleotide sequence: TGTGCCAGCAGTTTAGCACAGCGCACAGATACGCAGTATTTT.

V usage is TRBV4-2 and J usage is TRBJ2-7, with TRBD1 identical over 8 bases. Germline V CDR1 and CDR2: LGHNA, YNFKEQ. The CDR3 sequence is 15 residues long. J gave up 3 bases and V 2 bases, and 6 bases lay outside the gene matches. CDR3 bases: TGTGCCAGCAGCCAATCCCGGGACAGGAACTACGAGCAGTACTTC. It is translated as CASSQSRDRNYEQYF.

The V gene is TRBV7-8, the J gene TRBJ2-3, with D perhaps TRBD1 or TRBD2 (5 bases each). Per germline, CDR1 SGHVS and CDR2 FQNEAQ. V was trimmed by 6 bases and J by 3 bases, leaving 28 bases between them. The CDR3 has 19 amino acids. As DNA, the CDR3 is TGTGCCAGCAGAGTTGCTCGGGTCCGGGGACGGGAACGTACAGATACGCAGTATTTT. This translates into CASRVARVRGRERTDTQYF.

The chain recombines TRBV4-1 with TRBJ2-7; 7 bases agree with TRBD1. This CDR3 is built from 13 residues. Germline V gives CDR1 MGHRA, CDR2 YSYEKL. V lost 3 bases, J lost 3 bases, and 2 bases stayed unmatched. CDR3 in DNA: TGCGCCAGCAGCCACGGGGACAGCTACGAGCAGTACTTC. Translated: CASSHGDSYEQYF.

V and J are TRBV5-1 and TRBJ2-1; D perhaps matches TRBD2 (5 bases). Germline V lookup: CDR1 SGHRS, CDR2 YFSETQ. The CDR3 has 16 amino acids. With 0 bases removed from V and 3 bases from J, the gap between germline ends came to 13 bases. CDR3 nucleotide sequence: TGCGCCAGCAGCTTGGCCGAGGGAACCCTCTACAATGAGCAGTTCTTC. This sequence encodes CASSLAEGTLYNEQFF.

This clonotype was picked up a small number of times. The chain uses TRBV11-3 and TRBJ2-7; 7 nucleotides agree with TRBD1. The ends lost 4 bases at V and 7 bases at J; junction bases unmatched: 7. The CDR3 sequence is 13 residues long. Germline-derived CDR1 and CDR2 are SGHNT and YENEEA. The CDR3 DNA reads as TGTGCCAGCAGCTATAGTGCAGGGGGAGAGCAGTACTTC. Protein product: CASSYSAGGEQYF.

This clonotype was counted a few times. The chain links TRBV10-2 to TRBJ2-7, with D perhaps TRBD1 or TRBD2 (7 bases each). The CDR3 is 16 amino acids. Trimming cost V 8 bases and J 2 bases, with 22 bases left between them. The germline V gene has CDR1 WSHSY and CDR2 SAAADI. CDR3 sequence reads: CASGGQPKGRAYEQYF. CDR3 nucleotides: TGCGCCAGCGGGGGACAGCCGAAGGGGAGGGCCTACGAGCAGTACTTC.

The gene calls are TRBV6-1 and TRBJ2-5; D is possibly TRBD1 (6 bases). The germline V and J ends were trimmed by 5 bases and 4 bases, with 17 bases remaining between them. The CDR3 covers 15 residues. Germline-derived CDR1 and CDR2 are MNHNS and SASEGT. This CDR3 reads CASSRTDPTGETQYF. CDR3 nucleotide sequence: TGTGCCAGCAGTAGGACAGACCCAACGGGAGAGACCCAGTACTTC.

This clonotype came up a few times. The chain combines TRBV7-2 with TRBJ2-7; 9 positions match TRBD2. CDR3 length: 15 amino acids. J was trimmed by 3 bases and V by 5 bases; bases with no gene match: 8. Looked up from germline, CDR1 is SGHTA and CDR2 is FQGNSA. Here the CDR3 reads CASSPLAGRDYEQYF. CDR3 DNA sequence: TGTGCCAGCAGCCCCCTAGCGGGAAGAGACTACGAGCAGTACTTC.

This clonotype was detected only a few times. For the CDR3, the DNA is TGTGCCAGCAGCCAATTTACCTCCTACAATGAGCAGTTCTTC. This sequence encodes CASSQFTSYNEQFF. This chain joins TRBV3-1 and TRBJ2-1; no clear D. Germline V lookup: CDR1 LGHDT, CDR2 YNNKEL (reference sequence). The CDR3 is 14 amino acids. Trimming cost V 2 bases and J 0 bases, with 5 bases left between them.

This rearrangement joins TRBV11-1 to TRBJ2-1; 7 bases are shared with TRBD1. Germline V lookup: CDR1 SGHAT, CDR2 FQDESV (reference sequence). The CDR3 contains 19 residues. With 3 bases clipped from V and 0 bases from J, the junction kept 14 bases outside the gene matches. The CDR3 region is CASSFPSENRGSSYNEQFF. CDR3 sequence (DNA): TGTGCCAGCAGCTTTCCGAGCGAAAACAGGGGCAGCTCCTACAATGAGCAGTTCTTC.

The table lists this clonotype with a few counts. The rearrangement uses TRBV7-2 and TRBJ2-7; 7 bases align to TRBD1. From germline, CDR1 is SGHTA and CDR2 FQGNSA. V was clipped by 5 bases and J by 4 bases; unmatched bases: 8. This CDR3 region has 14 residues. The CDR3 reads CASSIGTETYEQYF. CDR3 in DNA: TGTGCCAGCAGCATTGGGACAGAGACTTACGAGCAGTACTTC.

The V call is TRBV6-5, the J call TRBJ2-3, with 9 bases aligning to TRBD2. In germline, CDR1 is MNHEY, CDR2 SVGAGI. The CDR3 extends over 16 amino acids. J gave up 5 bases and V 4 bases, and 10 bases lay outside the gene matches. The CDR3 loop is CASSSQSGGYGDTQYF. In DNA, the CDR3 is TGTGCCAGCAGTTCCCAAAGCGGGGGGTACGGAGATACGCAGTATTTT.

The sample holds a few counts of this clonotype. This rearrangement joins TRBV28 to TRBJ2-5; D is uncertain. The CDR3 consists of 14 residues. V gave up 3 bases and J gave up 1 base, with 9 bases separating them. From germline, CDR1 is MDHEN and CDR2 SYDVKM. This chain's CDR3 is CASSFWQLQETQYF. The DNA of the CDR3 is TGTGCCAGCAGTTTCTGGCAGCTCCAAGAGACCCAGTACTTC.

This chain connects TRBV23-1 to TRBJ2-4, with D perhaps TRBD2 (6 bases). TRBV23-1 falls under the ORF class, with uncertain function. The V end lost 0 bases, the J end lost 5 bases, and 11 bases lay between the germline ends. The CDR3 has 15 residues. CDR3 DNA sequence: TGCGCCAGCAGTCAATCGCGGGGTGGGGAAAACATTCAGTACTTC. Translation gives CASSQSRGGENIQYF.

This chain uses TRBV7-9 with TRBJ2-7; 9 bases map to TRBD2. The J segment lost 6 bases and the V segment lost 6 bases, leaving 3 bases of the junction unmatched. Germline V gene data show CDR1 as SEHNR and CDR2 as FQNEAQ (reference sequence). The CDR3 consists of 12 residues. The CDR3, as DNA: TGTGCCAGCAGGAGTAGCGGGGGCGAGCAGTACTTC. Translation gives CASRSSGGEQYF.

This rearrangement joins TRBV5-1 to TRBJ2-7; 11 nucleotides match TRBD2. The germline CDR1 and CDR2 sequences are SGHRS and YFSETQ. With 0 bases clipped from V and 0 bases from J, the junction kept 5 bases outside the gene matches. This CDR3 spans 17 amino acids. The CDR3 loop reads CASSLATSGSASYEQYF. CDR3 bases: TGCGCCAGCAGCTTGGCAACTAGCGGGAGCGCCTCCTACGAGCAGTACTTC.

The chain combines TRBV6-1 with TRBJ2-3; D remains ambiguous. This CDR3 region has 11 residues. V lost 8 bases and J lost 4, with 7 bases in between. Germline CDR1 reads MNHNS; CDR2 reads SASEGT. CDR3 sequence: CASRVSDTQYF. The CDR3 DNA is TGTGCCAGCCGTGTCTCAGATACGCAGTATTTT.